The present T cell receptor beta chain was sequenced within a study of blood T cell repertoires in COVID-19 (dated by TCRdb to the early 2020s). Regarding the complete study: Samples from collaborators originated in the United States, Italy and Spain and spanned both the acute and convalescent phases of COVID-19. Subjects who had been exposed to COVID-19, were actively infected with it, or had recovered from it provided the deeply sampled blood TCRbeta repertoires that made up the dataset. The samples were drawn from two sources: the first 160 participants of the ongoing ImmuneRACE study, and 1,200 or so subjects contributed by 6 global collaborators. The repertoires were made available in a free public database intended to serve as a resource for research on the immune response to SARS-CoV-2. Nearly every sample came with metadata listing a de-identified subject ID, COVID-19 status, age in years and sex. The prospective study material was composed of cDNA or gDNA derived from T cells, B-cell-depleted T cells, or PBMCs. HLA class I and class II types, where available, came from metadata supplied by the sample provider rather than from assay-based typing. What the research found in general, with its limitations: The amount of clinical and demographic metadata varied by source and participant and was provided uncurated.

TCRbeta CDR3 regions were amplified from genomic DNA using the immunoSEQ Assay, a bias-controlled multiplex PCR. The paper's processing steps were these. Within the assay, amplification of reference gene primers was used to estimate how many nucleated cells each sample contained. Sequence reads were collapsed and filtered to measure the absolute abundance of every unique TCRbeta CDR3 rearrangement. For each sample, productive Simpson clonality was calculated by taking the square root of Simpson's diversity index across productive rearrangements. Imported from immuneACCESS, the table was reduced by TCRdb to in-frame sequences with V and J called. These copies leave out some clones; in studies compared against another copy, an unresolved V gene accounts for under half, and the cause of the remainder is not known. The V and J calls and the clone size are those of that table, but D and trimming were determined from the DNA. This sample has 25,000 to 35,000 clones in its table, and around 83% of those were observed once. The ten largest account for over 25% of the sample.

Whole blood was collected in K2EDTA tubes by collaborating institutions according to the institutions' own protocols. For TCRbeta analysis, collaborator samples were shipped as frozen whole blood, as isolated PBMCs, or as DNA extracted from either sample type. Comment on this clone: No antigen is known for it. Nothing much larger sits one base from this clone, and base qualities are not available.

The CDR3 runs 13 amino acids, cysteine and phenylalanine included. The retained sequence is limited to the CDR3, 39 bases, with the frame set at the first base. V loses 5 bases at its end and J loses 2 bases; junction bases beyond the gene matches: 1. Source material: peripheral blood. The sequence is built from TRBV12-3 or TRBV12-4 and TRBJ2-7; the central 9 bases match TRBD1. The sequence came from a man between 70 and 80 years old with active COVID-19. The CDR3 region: CASSRQGAYEQYF. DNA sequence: TGTGCCAGCAGTAGACAGGGGGCCTACGAGCAGTACTTC.